The clone carrying this TCR beta chain was counted ten times or more. Its antigen is still unknown. TCRdb ran MiXCR on the PCR reads. The sample shows roughly 65,000 clones, 11% to 15% of them seen only once. Treatment of any kind had been given to no patient before thyroid surgery. The data are from a study of metastatic and nonmetastatic thyroid tumors. Study-wide findings and caveats: Benign nodules were reported to have significantly lower TCR beta diversity than malignant thyroid tumors, in blood and tumor.

CDR1 SGHRS and CDR2 YFSETQ come from the germline V gene. CDR3 size: 16 residues. With 0 bases removed from V and 2 bases from J, the gap between germline ends came to 14 bases. The sample taken for sequencing was blood. This TCR was sampled from a male donor with papillary thyroid cancer or a benign thyroid nodule (not recorded which). Some clones in this sample may be carry-over from other donors' samples. The J gene is TRBJ1-2, the V gene TRBV5-1; D is ambiguous. The CDR3 DNA reads as TGCGCCAGCAGCTTGGGAGGAGGAGTGTCGAACTATGGCTACACCTTC. Translated: CASSLGGGVSNYGYTF.